Below, 21 T cell receptor beta chains from the same sample are listed, as sequenced in a study of Ad26.COV2.S vaccination and SARS-CoV-2 variants. Treatment defined: around 19 received Ad26.COV2.S at low or high dose, single or two shots; roughly five received placebo; per-sample allocation not given. Samples were taken on day 63 after the first vaccine or placebo injection. Sequencing was performed with immunoSEQ multiplex PCR; in TCRdb, only in-frame clones are kept and a portion is missing. The sample yields over 400,000 clones, 90% seen once. Specimen: peripheral blood, collected in a trial of Ad26.COV2.S vaccine versus placebo. These receptors all stem from a person aged 18-65 years who received the Ad26.COV2.S COVID-19 vaccine or a placebo.

V is TRBV13 and J is TRBJ2-7; possible D gene TRBD1, 6 bases. Germline V lookup: CDR1 PRHDT, CDR2 FYEKMQ (reference sequence). V gave up 8 bases and J gave up 0 bases, with 11 bases separating them. The CDR3 loop spans 13 amino acids. The CDR3, as DNA: TGTGCCAGCTCAGCAGGGGCCTCCTACGAGCAGTACTTC. It encodes CASSAGASYEQYF.

A single count supports this clone. V is TRBV6-1 and J is TRBJ2-5, with 8 bases matching TRBD2. V gave up 3 bases and J gave up 2 bases; unmatched junction bases: 8. Germline CDR1 and CDR2: MNHNS and SASEGT. The CDR3 runs 16 residues. The CDR3 nucleotides read TGTGCCAGCAGTGAGCCGATAGCGGGGACTCAAGAGACCCAGTACTTC. Translated, it gives CASSEPIAGTQETQYF.

V is TRBV5-1 and J is TRBJ1-4, with 8 positions matching TRBD1. The trim removed 2 bases at V and 8 bases at J, leaving 8 bases unmatched. CDR3 length: 15 residues. Germline V gives CDR1 SGHRS, CDR2 YFSETQ. The CDR3 region has the DNA TGCGCCAGCAGCTTTACAGGGGGTGGATACGAAAAACTGTTTTTT. Its protein product is CASSFTGGGYEKLFF. The full variable domain, completed using reference TRBV5-1 and TRBJ1-4, is KAGVTQTPRYLIKTRGQQVTLSCSPISGHRSVSWYQQTPGQGLQFLFEYFSETQRNKGNFPGRFSGRQFSNSRSEMNVSTLELGDSALYLCASSFTGGGYEKLFFGSGTQLSVL.

V is TRBV5-1 and J is TRBJ2-1; 7 nucleotides line up with TRBD2. Germline CDR1 SGHRS, CDR2 YFSETQ. The CDR3 spans 13 residues. The trim removed 4 bases at V and 8 bases at J, leaving 6 bases unmatched. DNA of the CDR3: TGCGCCAGCAGCGGATCTAGCGGCGATGAGCAGTTCTTC. Translation gives CASSGSSGDEQFF.

CDR3 sequence reads: CASSRDPSSYNEQFF. In DNA form, the CDR3 reads TGTGCCAGCAGCCGCGACCCGAGCTCCTACAATGAGCAGTTCTTC. The genes are TRBV6-5 and TRBJ2-1; D call uncertain. Germline V CDR1 and CDR2: MNHEY, SVGAGI. V was pared by 6 bases and J by 0 bases, with 12 bases between. This CDR3 is built from 15 residues.

This clone was recorded only once. The genes are TRBV19 and TRBJ1-5; D might be TRBD1 (5 bases). This CDR3 spans 13 amino acids. Trimming removed 3 bases at V and 7 bases at J, with 10 bases between. The germline CDR1 and CDR2 sequences are LNHDA and SQIVND (reference sequence). The CDR3 region has the DNA TGTGCCAGTAGTATCATGCGGGACCAGCCCCAGCATTTT. Translated: CASSIMRDQPQHF.

This clone showed up many times. The same CDR3 can be traced to other DNA sequences in this sample. The rearrangement uses TRBV3-1 (or the pseudogene TRBV3-2) and TRBJ2-1; 9 bases map to TRBD2. There are 17 residues in the CDR3. The junction had 9 bases not matched to a gene; V was cut back by 0 bases and J by 6 bases. Germline V lookup: CDR1 LGHDT, CDR2 YNNKEL (reference sequence). The DNA for the CDR3 is TGTGCCAGCAGCCAAGATTGGCGGGAGGGCGTCGGCAATGAGCAGTTCTTC. As protein: CASSQDWREGVGNEQFF.

The V call is TRBV5-4, the J call TRBJ2-1, with TRBD2 matching 11 bases. Germline CDR1 SGHNT, CDR2 YYREEE (reference sequence). CDR3 length: 17 amino acids. After removal of 4 bases from V and 0 bases from J, the junction contained 6 bases not matched to a gene. CDR3 loop: CASSPLGLAASYNEQFF. The CDR3 DNA sequence: TGTGCCAGCAGCCCCTTGGGACTAGCGGCCTCCTACAATGAGCAGTTCTTC. The variable domain in full, completed from reference TRBV5-4 and TRBJ2-1, reads ETGVTQSPTHLIKTRGQQVTLRCSSQSGHNTVSWYQQALGQGPQFIFQYYREEENGRGNFPPRFSGLQFPNYSSELNVNALELDDSALYLCASSPLGLAASYNEQFFGPGTRLTVL.

The chain uses TRBV9 and TRBJ2-1; D ambiguous. V dropped 0 bases and J dropped 10 bases, with 11 bases sitting between them. The CDR3 spans 13 residues. In germline, CDR1 is SGDLS, CDR2 YYNGEE. The CDR3 DNA follows: TGTGCCAGCAGCGTAGCGGTTTTGAGCGAGCAGTTCTTC. The encoded protein is CASSVAVLSEQFF.

The CDR3 loop reads CASRPTRVGPGELFF. In DNA, the CDR3 is TGTGCCAGCAGGCCAACCAGGGTGGGGCCCGGGGAGCTGTTTTTT. The chain carries TRBV7-9 and TRBJ2-2, with D maybe TRBD1 (5 bases). The CDR3 contains 15 residues. Deletions cut 6 bases from V and 6 bases from J, with 17 bases between. The germline V gene has CDR1 SEHNR and CDR2 FQNEAQ (reference sequence).

This clone came up once. The CDR3 region has the DNA TGTGCCAGCAGCCTGGGTAGGAATCAGCCCCAGCATTTT. Translated, it gives CASSLGRNQPQHF. The chain uses TRBV5-6 and TRBJ1-5; D gene uncertain. The V end was cut by 4 bases, the J end by 4 bases, with 9 bases between. The CDR3 is 13 residues long. Germline values: CDR1 SGHDT, CDR2 YYEEEE.

The CDR3 spells CASSTFGLAGAQEQYF. The CDR3 DNA reads as TGTGCCAGTAGTACCTTCGGACTAGCGGGAGCCCAAGAGCAGTACTTC. V and J are TRBV19 and TRBJ2-7; 13 nucleotides align to TRBD2. Per the germline V gene, CDR1 is LNHDA and CDR2 is SQIVND (reference sequence). V lost 4 bases, J lost 7 bases, and 10 bases stayed unmatched. The CDR3 runs to 16 residues.

The V gene is TRBV4-3, the J gene TRBJ2-7; D remains unclear. The V end was cut by 3 bases, the J end by 1 base, with 10 bases between. The CDR3 runs to 14 residues. The germline gives CDR1 LGHNA, CDR2 YSLEER. The DNA for the CDR3 is TGCGCCAGCAGCCACTCAGTGGATTCCTACGAGCAGTACTTC. This translates into CASSHSVDSYEQYF.

This clone was picked up one time. This chain connects TRBV3-1 (or the pseudogene TRBV3-2) to TRBJ2-7; tentatively, D is TRBD1 (5 bases). This CDR3 contains 14 residues. Germline V gene data show CDR1 as LGHDT and CDR2 as YNNKEL (reference sequence). The ends were cut back, 3 bases at V and 2 bases at J, with 11 bases in the middle. The CDR3 nucleotides read TGTGCCAGCAGCCACGGTCAGGGTCCCTACGAGCAGTACTTC. As protein: CASSHGQGPYEQYF.

The sample holds one count of this clone. J is TRBJ2-1 and V is TRBV2; no firm D call. This CDR3 has 13 amino acids. V was trimmed by 0 bases and J by 7 bases, leaving 7 bases between them. The germline V gene has CDR1 SNHLY and CDR2 FYNNEI. The CDR3 sequence is CASSEAYGNEQFF. The DNA of the CDR3 is TGTGCCAGCAGTGAAGCATACGGGAATGAGCAGTTCTTC.

V is TRBV29-1 and J is TRBJ2-5; D gene unclear. The CDR3 is 12 amino acids. The V and J ends lost 4 bases and 2 bases respectively, with 8 bases between them. CDR1 and CDR2 (germline): SQVTM, ANQGSEA. The CDR3: CSVVALQETQYF. The CDR3 DNA reads as TGCAGCGTTGTGGCCCTTCAAGAGACCCAGTACTTC.

This clone has a handful of counts. The chain has TRBV2 and TRBJ2-3; D not resolved. The germline V and J ends were trimmed by 6 bases and 2 bases, with 3 bases remaining between them. Per the germline V gene, CDR1 is SNHLY and CDR2 is FYNNEI. There are 11 residues in the CDR3. Here the CDR3 reads CASSTTDTQYF. The CDR3 DNA reads as TGTGCCAGCAGCACCACAGATACGCAGTATTTT.

This chain connects TRBV7-9 to TRBJ2-1, with D maybe TRBD2 (5 bases). From germline, CDR1 is SEHNR and CDR2 FQNEAQ (reference sequence). This CDR3 is built from 16 residues. V was clipped by 5 bases and J by 0 bases, with 14 bases between them. The CDR3 region has the DNA TGTGCCAGCAGCCCTGGACTTTCAGACTCCTACAATGAGCAGTTCTTC. This sequence encodes CASSPGLSDSYNEQFF.

This clone occurred once. This chain joins TRBV6-5 and TRBJ2-5; D may be TRBD1 (5 bases). CDR3 size: 13 residues. Germline V gene lookup returns CDR1 MNHEY and CDR2 SVGAGI. Deletions cut 5 bases from V and 2 bases from J, with 9 bases between. DNA for the CDR3: TGTGCCAGCAGTCGGACACAACAAGAGACCCAGTACTTC. It encodes CASSRTQQETQYF.

This chain joins TRBV7-9 and TRBJ1-6; tentative D call: TRBD1 (5 bases). The CDR3 sequence is 16 residues long. In germline, CDR1 is SEHNR, CDR2 FQNEAQ (reference sequence). Trimming left V 5 bases short and J 10 bases short, with 21 bases between. The DNA for the CDR3 is TGTGCCAGCAGCCGAAGCCTGGCCAGGGCTGGATCACCCCTCCACTTT. It is translated as CASSRSLARAGSPLHF.

V is TRBV14 and J is TRBJ2-1; D may be TRBD2 (6 bases). Germline lookup yields CDR1 SGHDN and CDR2 FVKESK. V lost 1 base to trimming and J lost 10 bases, with 11 bases between them. This CDR3 is 13 amino acids long. The CDR3 loop is CASSQGDFLEQFF. The DNA of the CDR3 is TGTGCCAGCAGCCAAGGGGACTTTTTAGAGCAGTTCTTC.